This T cell receptor (beta chain) was identified in a study of cytomegalovirus exposure and HLA in healthy donors. At sampling all donors were nominally healthy, likely with unrecorded immune exposures. Whole-study findings and limits: The study found most TCR sequences rare, yet found some public TCRs in many donors.

From germline, CDR1 is MGHRA and CDR2 YSYEKL. V shed 0 bases and J shed 2 bases, with 16 bases lying between them. The CDR3 has 17 amino acids. With respect to this clone: As yet, its antigen is unknown.

The PCR contained 60 Vbeta and 13 Jbeta primers. Authors' processing steps: In a later analysis, of 84 million or so unique beta chains, some 10 million appeared in at least two donors. Assay used: immunoSEQ multiplex PCR; TCRdb lists only in-frame clones, some missing. The V and J calls and the clone size are those of that table, but D and trimming were determined from the DNA. Of about 100,000 clones in the sample, approximately 71% are singletons; the top ten hold more than 9.5%. The origin of this receptor is a male donor in good health and CMV-seropositive. V and J are TRBV4-1 and TRBJ1-2, with D unresolved. Sequencing used PBMCs. As DNA, the CDR3 is TGCGCCAGCAGCCAAGATAAGGCTCAGGATAAGAACTATGGCTACACCTTC. As protein: CASSQDKAQDKNYGYTF.